This TCR beta chain was sequenced during a study of cytomegalovirus exposure and HLA in healthy donors. About the study: Clustering assigned 81% of the 350 to 400 genotyped donors to the Caucasian-associated ancestry cluster.

Donors were nominally healthy when sampled, though unrecorded immune exposures were likely. For this clone: Its target is unknown. A read error may account for a junction end that differs from germline.

The CDR3 consists of 12 residues. Germline CDR1 reads SEHNR; CDR2 reads FQNEAQ (reference sequence). Vbeta (60) and Jbeta (13) primers were used in the PCR. Clones were sequenced by immunoSEQ multiplex PCR, and TCRdb holds only the in-frame ones, with some missing. The data show 100,000 to 130,000 clones, around three quarters seen once. Study conclusions and caveats: The study flagged fewer than 200 TCR beta chains as cytomegalovirus-associated. Follow-up analysis later connected one missense variant in DCLRE1C with trimming of TCR beta V- and J-genes.

The sequence was obtained from a male donor in good health and CMV-seronegative. The J gene is TRBJ1-1, the V gene TRBV7-9; unclear D gene. Sample: PBMCs. In nucleotides, the CDR3 is TGTTCCAGCAGCTTACCGGGCACTGAAGCTTTCTTT. The encoded protein is CSSSLPGTEAFF.